Listed here are 2 T cell receptor beta chains from one sample, sequenced in a study of cytomegalovirus exposure and HLA in healthy donors. PCR was performed using 60 Vbeta and 13 Jbeta primers. The assay was immunoSEQ multiplex PCR, and TCRdb's table has in-frame clones only and misses some. The table has some 65,000 clones, about 65% seen once. Sequencing input: PBMCs. These receptors were obtained from a man aged 45-60 years in good health and CMV-seropositive.

This rearrangement joins TRBV5-4 to TRBJ2-7; possible D gene TRBD1, 5 bases. This CDR3 comprises 14 residues. V dropped 4 bases and J dropped 1 base, with 12 bases sitting between them. Per the germline V gene, CDR1 is SGHNT and CDR2 is YYREEE (reference sequence). CDR3 residues: CASSPDSMSYEQYF. CDR3 bases: TGTGCCAGCAGCCCCGACAGTATGTCCTACGAGCAGTACTTC.

J is TRBJ1-2 and V is TRBV5-1, with D maybe TRBD1 (5 bases). V was trimmed by 4 bases and J by 1 base, leaving 17 bases between them. Germline CDR1 SGHRS, CDR2 YFSETQ. The CDR3 sequence is 16 residues long. CDR3 in amino acids: CASSPGRDLLNYGYTF. Written as DNA, the CDR3 is TGCGCCAGCAGCCCAGGGCGGGACCTACTTAACTATGGCTACACCTTC.